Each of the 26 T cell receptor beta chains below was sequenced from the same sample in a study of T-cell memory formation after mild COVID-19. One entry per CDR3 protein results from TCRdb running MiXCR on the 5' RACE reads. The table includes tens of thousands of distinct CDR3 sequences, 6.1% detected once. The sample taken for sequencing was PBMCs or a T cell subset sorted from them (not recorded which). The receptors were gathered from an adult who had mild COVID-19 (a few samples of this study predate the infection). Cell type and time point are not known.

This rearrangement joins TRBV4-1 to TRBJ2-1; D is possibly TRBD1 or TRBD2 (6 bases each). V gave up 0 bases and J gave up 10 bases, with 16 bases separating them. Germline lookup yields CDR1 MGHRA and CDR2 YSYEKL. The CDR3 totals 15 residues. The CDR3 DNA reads TGCGCCAGCAGCCAAGATCAGGTTCGAGGGGGGGAGCAGTTCTTC. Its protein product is CASSQDQVRGGEQFF.

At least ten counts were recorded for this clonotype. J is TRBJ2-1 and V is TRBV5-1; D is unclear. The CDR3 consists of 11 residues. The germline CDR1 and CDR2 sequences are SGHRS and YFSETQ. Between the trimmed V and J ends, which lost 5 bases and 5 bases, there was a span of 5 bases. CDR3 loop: CASSGDNEQFF. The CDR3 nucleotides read TGCGCCAGCAGTGGGGACAATGAGCAGTTCTTC.

The CDR3, as DNA: TGTGCCAGCTCACCAGGGCAGATCAATCAGCCCCAGCATTTT. Translation: CASSPGQINQPQHF. The chain links TRBV18 to TRBJ1-5; D gene uncertain. From germline, CDR1 is KGHSH and CDR2 LQKENI. The CDR3 sequence is 14 residues long. Deletions cut 2 bases from V and 3 bases from J, with 8 bases between.

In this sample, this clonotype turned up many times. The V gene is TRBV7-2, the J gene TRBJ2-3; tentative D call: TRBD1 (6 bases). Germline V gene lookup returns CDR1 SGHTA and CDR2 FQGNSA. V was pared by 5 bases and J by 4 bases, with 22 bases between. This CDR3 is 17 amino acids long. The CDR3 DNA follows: TGTGCCAGCAGCGTCCGACGAGGGGGTGGAGCGGCAGATACGCAGTATTTT. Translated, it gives CASSVRRGGGAADTQYF.

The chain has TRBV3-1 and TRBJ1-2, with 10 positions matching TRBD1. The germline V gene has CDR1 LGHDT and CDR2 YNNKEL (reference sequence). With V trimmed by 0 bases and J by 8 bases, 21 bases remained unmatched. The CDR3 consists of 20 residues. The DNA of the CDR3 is TGTGCCAGCAGCCAAGATCTGGATTTCGGGGAGATAGACAGGGGGCAAGGCTACACCTTC. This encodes CASSQDLDFGEIDRGQGYTF.

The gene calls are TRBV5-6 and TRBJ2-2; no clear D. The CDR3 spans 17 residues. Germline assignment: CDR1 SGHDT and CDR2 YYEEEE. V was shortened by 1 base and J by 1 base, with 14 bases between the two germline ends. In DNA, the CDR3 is TGTGCCAGCAGCTTGAGGCTGGACGCTAAGAACACCGGGGAGCTGTTTTTT. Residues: CASSLRLDAKNTGELFF.

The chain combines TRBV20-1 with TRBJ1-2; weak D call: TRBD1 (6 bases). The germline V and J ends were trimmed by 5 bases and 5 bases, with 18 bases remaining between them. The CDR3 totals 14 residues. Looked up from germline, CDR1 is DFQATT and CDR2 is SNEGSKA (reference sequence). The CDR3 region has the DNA TGCAGTGCTGCCGCCCCGGGGGCTACGTATGGCTACACCTTC. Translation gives CSAAAPGATYGYTF.

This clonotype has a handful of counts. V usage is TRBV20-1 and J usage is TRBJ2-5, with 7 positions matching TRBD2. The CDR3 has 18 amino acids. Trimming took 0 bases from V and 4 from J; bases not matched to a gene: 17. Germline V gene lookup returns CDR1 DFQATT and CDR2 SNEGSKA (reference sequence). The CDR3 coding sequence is TGCAGTGCTAGAGATCCGTGGGGGAGGGCCGTGGTAGGAGAGACCCAGTACTTC. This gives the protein CSARDPWGRAVVGETQYF.

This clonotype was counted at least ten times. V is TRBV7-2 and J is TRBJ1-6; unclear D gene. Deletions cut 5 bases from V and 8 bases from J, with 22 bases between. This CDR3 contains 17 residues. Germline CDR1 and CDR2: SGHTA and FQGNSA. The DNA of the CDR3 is TGTGCCAGCAGCCGGCGCGGTAATACCCTAGGGTATTCACCCCTCCACTTT. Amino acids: CASSRRGNTLGYSPLHF.

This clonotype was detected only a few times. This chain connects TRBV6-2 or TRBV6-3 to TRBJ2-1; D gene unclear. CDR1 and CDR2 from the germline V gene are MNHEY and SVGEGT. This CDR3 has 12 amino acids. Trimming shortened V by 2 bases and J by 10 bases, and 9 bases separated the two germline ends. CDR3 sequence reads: CASSYRRREQFF. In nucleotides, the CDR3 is TGTGCCAGCAGTTACCGTCGCAGAGAGCAGTTCTTC.

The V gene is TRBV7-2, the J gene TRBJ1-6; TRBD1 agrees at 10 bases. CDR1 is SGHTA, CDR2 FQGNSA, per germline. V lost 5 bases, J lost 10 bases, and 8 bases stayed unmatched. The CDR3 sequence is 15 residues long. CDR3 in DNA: TGTGCCAGCAGCGCCCGGACAGGGGGGAAGTCACCCCTCCACTTT. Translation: CASSARTGGKSPLHF.

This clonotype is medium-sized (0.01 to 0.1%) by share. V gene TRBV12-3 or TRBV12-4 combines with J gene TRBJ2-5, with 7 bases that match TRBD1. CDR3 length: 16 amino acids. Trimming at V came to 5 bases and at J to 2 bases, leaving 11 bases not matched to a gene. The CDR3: CASSRHRTGSQETQYF. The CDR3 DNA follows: TGTGCCAGCAGTCGGCATCGGACAGGCTCACAAGAGACCCAGTACTTC.

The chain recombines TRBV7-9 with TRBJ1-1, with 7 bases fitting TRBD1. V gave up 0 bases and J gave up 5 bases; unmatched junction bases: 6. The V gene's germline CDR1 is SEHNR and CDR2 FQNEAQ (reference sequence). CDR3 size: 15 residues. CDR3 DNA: TGTGCCAGCAGCTTAGCCAACAGGGGTAGGACTGAAGCTTTCTTT. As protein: CASSLANRGRTEAFF.

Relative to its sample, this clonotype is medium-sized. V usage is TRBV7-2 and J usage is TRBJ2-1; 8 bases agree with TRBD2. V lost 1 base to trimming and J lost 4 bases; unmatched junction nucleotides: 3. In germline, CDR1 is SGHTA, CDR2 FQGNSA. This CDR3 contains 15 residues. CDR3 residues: CASSLVPSGYNEQFF. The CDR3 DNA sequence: TGTGCCAGCAGCTTAGTCCCTAGCGGGTACAATGAGCAGTTCTTC.

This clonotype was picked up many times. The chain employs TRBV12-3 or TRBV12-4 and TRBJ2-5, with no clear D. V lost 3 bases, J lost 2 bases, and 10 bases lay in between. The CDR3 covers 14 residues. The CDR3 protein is CASSFVGSQETQYF. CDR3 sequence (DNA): TGTGCCAGCAGTTTTGTGGGGTCACAAGAGACCCAGTACTTC.

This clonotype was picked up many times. The CDR3 DNA reads TGTGCCAGCAGCTCATATAGATCACTCACGCGCGAGCAGTACTTC. It translates to CASSSYRSLTREQYF. The V gene is TRBV7-2, the J gene TRBJ2-7; D gene unclear. The V end was cut by 4 bases, the J end by 6 bases, with 19 bases between. This CDR3 has 15 amino acids. Germline V gene sequence: CDR1 SGHTA, CDR2 FQGNSA. The full variable domain, its missing parts supplied by reference TRBV7-2 and TRBJ2-7, is GAGVSQSPSNKVTEKGKDVELRCDPISGHTALYWYRQSLGQGLEFLIYFQGNSAPDKSGLPSDRFSAERTGGSVSTLTIQRTQQEDSAVYLCASSSYRSLTREQYFGPGTRLTVT.

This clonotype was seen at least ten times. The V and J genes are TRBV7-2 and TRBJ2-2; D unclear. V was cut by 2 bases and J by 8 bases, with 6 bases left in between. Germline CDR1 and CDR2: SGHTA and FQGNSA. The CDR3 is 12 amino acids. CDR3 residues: CASSLLGGELFF. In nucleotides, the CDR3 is TGTGCCAGCAGCTTACTAGGAGGGGAGCTGTTTTTT. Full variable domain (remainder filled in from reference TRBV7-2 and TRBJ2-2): GAGVSQSPSNKVTEKGKDVELRCDPISGHTALYWYRQSLGQGLEFLIYFQGNSAPDKSGLPSDRFSAERTGGSVSTLTIQRTQQEDSAVYLCASSLLGGELFFGEGSRLTVL.

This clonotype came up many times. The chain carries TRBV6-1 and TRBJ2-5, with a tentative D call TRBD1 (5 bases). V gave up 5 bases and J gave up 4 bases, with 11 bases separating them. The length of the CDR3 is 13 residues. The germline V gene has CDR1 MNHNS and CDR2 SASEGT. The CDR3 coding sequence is TGTGCCAGCAGTATAGGGGATCCAGAGACCCAGTACTTC. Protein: CASSIGDPETQYF.

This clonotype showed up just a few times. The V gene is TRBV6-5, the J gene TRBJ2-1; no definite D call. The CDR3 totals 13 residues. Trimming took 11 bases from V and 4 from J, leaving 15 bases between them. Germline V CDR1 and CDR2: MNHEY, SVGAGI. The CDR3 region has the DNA TGTGCCGCGGCCCCGACGAGGTACAATGAGCAGTTCTTC. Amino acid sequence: CAAAPTRYNEQFF.

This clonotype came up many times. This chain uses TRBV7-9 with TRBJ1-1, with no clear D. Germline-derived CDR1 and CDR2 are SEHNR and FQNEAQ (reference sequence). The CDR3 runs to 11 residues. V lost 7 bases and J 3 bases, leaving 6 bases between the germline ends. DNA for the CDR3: TGTGCCAGCATCCGGGACACTGAAGCTTTCTTT. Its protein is CASIRDTEAFF.

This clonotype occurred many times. The CDR3: CASSWGPMNTEAFF. The CDR3 nucleotides are TGCGCCAGCAGCTGGGGACCGATGAACACTGAAGCTTTCTTT. The V gene is TRBV5-1, the J gene TRBJ1-1; possible D gene TRBD1, 5 bases. V was trimmed by 3 bases and J by 0 bases, leaving 9 bases between them. Germline loops: CDR1 SGHRS, CDR2 YFSETQ. The CDR3 loop spans 14 amino acids.

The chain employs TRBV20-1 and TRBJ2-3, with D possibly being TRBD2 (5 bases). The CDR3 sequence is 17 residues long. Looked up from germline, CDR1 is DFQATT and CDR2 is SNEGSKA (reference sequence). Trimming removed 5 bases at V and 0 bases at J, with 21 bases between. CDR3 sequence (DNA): TGCAGTGCTTACAATCCGGGATCCTTATCTAGCACAGATACGCAGTATTTT. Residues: CSAYNPGSLSSTDTQYF.

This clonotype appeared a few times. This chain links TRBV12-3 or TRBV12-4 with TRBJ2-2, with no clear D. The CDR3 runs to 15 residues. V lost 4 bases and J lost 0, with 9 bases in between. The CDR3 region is CASSSRTANTGELFF. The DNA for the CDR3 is TGTGCCAGCAGTTCTAGGACGGCGAACACCGGGGAGCTGTTTTTT.

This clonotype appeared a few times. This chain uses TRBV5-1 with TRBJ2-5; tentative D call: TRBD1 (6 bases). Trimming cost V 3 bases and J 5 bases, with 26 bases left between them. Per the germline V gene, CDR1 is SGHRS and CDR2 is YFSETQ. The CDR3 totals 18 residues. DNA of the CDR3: TGCGCCAGCAGCTCGTACCCGGGACAAAAGGGAACAATGGAGACCCAGTACTTC. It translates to CASSSYPGQKGTMETQYF. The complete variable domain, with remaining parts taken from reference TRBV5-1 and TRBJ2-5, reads KAGVTQTPRYLIKTRGQQVTLSCSPISGHRSVSWYQQTPGQGLQFLFEYFSETQRNKGNFPGRFSGRQFSNSRSEMNVSTLELGDSALYLCASSSYPGQKGTMETQYFGPGTRLLVL.

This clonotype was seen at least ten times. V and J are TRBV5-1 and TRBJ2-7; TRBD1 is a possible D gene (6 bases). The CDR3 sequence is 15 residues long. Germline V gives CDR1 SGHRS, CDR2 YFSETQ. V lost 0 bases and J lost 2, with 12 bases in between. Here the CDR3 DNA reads TGCGCCAGCAGCTTGGTTACAGGGAACCCCTACGAGCAGTACTTC. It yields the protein CASSLVTGNPYEQYF. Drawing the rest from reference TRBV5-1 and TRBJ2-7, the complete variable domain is KAGVTQTPRYLIKTRGQQVTLSCSPISGHRSVSWYQQTPGQGLQFLFEYFSETQRNKGNFPGRFSGRQFSNSRSEMNVSTLELGDSALYLCASSLVTGNPYEQYFGPGTRLTVT.

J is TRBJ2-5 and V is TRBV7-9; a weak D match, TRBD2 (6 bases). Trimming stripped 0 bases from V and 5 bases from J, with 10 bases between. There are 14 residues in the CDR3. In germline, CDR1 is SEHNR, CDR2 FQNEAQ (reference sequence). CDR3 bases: TGTGCCAGCAGCTTAGCGGGGGGATTGGAGACCCAGTACTTC. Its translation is CASSLAGGLETQYF. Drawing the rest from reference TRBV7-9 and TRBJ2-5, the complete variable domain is DTGVSQNPRHKITKRGQNVTFRCDPISEHNRLYWYRQTLGQGPEFLTYFQNEAQLEKSRLLSDRFSAERPKGSFSTLEIQRTEQGDSAMYLCASSLAGGLETQYFGPGTRLLVL.